These 4 T cell receptor beta chains originate from one sample sequenced in a study of T cells in Graves' hyperthyroidism and ophthalmopathy. Amplified regions were TCR beta CDR3 sequences from RNA transcripts. Primed by the HTBI set, a first-round RT-PCR was run on the TCR CDR3. In TCRdb, the multiplex PCR reads were re-called with MiXCR into one record per CDR3 protein. The data show 800,000 or so distinct CDR3 sequences, roughly 40% seen once. The source material was blood. The receptors were gathered from a man aged 18 to 30 with Graves' hyperthyroidism.

The chain uses TRBV9 and TRBJ1-1; the match to TRBD1 covers 9 bases. Trimming cost V 5 bases and J 5 bases; bases outside gene matches: 10. The CDR3 extends over 15 amino acids. The germline CDR1 and CDR2 sequences are SGDLS and YYNGEE. CDR3 DNA: TGTGCCAGCAGGGGGGGACAGGGTGCAAAAACTGAAGCTTTCTTT. The encoded protein is CASRGGQGAKTEAFF.

This clonotype was picked up many times. CDR3 region: CASSPADTGNTIYF. In nucleotides, the CDR3 is TGTGCCAGCAGCCCAGCGGATACTGGAAACACCATATATTTT. The chain combines TRBV9 with TRBJ1-3; D is unresolved. CDR1 and CDR2 (germline): SGDLS, YYNGEE. V lost 4 bases to trimming and J lost 2 bases, with 10 bases between them. This CDR3 comprises 14 residues.

The sample holds many counts of this clonotype. V usage is TRBV7-9 and J usage is TRBJ2-5; D unclear. Trimming cost V 3 bases and J 2 bases, with 10 bases left between them. The CDR3 sequence is 14 residues long. Germline assignment: CDR1 SEHNR and CDR2 FQNEAQ (reference sequence). The CDR3 spells CASSFFTGQETQYF. The CDR3, as DNA: TGTGCCAGCAGCTTCTTCACGGGTCAAGAGACCCAGTACTTC.

This clonotype was recorded only once. The V gene is TRBV14, the J gene TRBJ1-2; D is uncertain. The CDR3 extends over 17 amino acids. Germline CDR1 is SGHDN and CDR2 is FVKESK. V was clipped by 4 bases and J by 5 bases, with 23 bases between them. CDR3 amino acids: CASSPRNVDQYLYGYTF. Here the CDR3 DNA reads TGTGCCAGCAGCCCCCGAAACGTAGACCAATACCTATATGGCTACACCTTC.